This T cell receptor beta chain originates from a study of shared clonotypes between healthy human individuals. Trimming shortened V by 2 bases and J by 1 base, and 8 bases separated the two germline ends. The CDR3 extends over 14 amino acids. CDR1 LGHNA and CDR2 YNFKEQ come from the germline V gene. Division of CD4+ cells produced a CD45RA+ naive subset and a CD45RA-negative memory subset. Libraries were prepared by immunoSEQ multiplex PCR; TCRdb keeps only in-frame clonotypes and omits some of them. The top ten clones hold 1.8% of a sample with about 640,000 clones, about two thirds of them seen once.

The sequenced sample was memory CD4+ T cells sorted from blood. Subset: CD45RA-negative fraction. The TCR was taken from a woman under 40 in good health. The chain links TRBV4-2 to TRBJ1-1; perhaps TRBD1 as D (6 bases). CDR3 in DNA: TGTGCCAGCAGCCAAAGGGGGGGGAACACTGAAGCTTTCTTT. Translation gives CASSQRGGNTEAFF.